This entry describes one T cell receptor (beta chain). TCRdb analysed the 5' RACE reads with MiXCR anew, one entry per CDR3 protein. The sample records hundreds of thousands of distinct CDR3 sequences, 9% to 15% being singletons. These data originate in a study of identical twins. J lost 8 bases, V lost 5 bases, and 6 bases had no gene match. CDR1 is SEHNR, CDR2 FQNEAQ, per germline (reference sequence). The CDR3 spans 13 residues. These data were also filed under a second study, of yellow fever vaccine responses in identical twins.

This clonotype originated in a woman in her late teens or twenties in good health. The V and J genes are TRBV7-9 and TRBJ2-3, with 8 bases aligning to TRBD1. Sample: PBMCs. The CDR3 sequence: CASSGQGKATQYF. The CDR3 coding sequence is TGTGCCAGCAGCGGACAGGGAAAAGCTACGCAGTATTTT. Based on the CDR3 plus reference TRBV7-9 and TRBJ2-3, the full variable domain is DTGVSQNPRHKITKRGQNVTFRCDPISEHNRLYWYRQTLGQGPEFLTYFQNEAQLEKSRLLSDRFSAERPKGSFSTLEIQRTEQGDSAMYLCASSGQGKATQYFGPGTRLTVL.